Detailed here is one TCR beta chain. Patient disease was locally advanced or metastatic urothelial carcinoma. Each patient contributed between 1 and 8 total time points of blood mononuclear cells, pretreatment and during treatment. These data originate in a study of PD-L1 blockade in urothelial cancer. Study details: Atezolizumab 1,200 mg was given intravenously every 3 weeks, starting 2014. Analysis of the blood was performed 3 weeks (second dose) and 6 weeks after treatment start.

Some clones are missing from TCRdb's copy, which holds only in-frame ones; the method was immunoSEQ multiplex PCR. The data contain tens of thousands of clones, approximately 90% of them singletons. The receptor was derived from a man in his 60s with urothelial cancer. Here the sequenced sample was PBMCs, taken around atezolizumab (anti-PD-L1) treatment.

CDR3 in DNA: TGTGCCAGTGGCGTGGCAGGGGGCGAGCAGTACTTC. Protein: CASGVAGGEQYF. The chain combines TRBV19 with TRBJ2-7, with 7 bases aligning to TRBD1. There are 12 residues in the CDR3. V gave up 8 bases and J gave up 6 bases; unmatched junction bases: 7. Germline lookup yields CDR1 LNHDA and CDR2 SQIVND (reference sequence).